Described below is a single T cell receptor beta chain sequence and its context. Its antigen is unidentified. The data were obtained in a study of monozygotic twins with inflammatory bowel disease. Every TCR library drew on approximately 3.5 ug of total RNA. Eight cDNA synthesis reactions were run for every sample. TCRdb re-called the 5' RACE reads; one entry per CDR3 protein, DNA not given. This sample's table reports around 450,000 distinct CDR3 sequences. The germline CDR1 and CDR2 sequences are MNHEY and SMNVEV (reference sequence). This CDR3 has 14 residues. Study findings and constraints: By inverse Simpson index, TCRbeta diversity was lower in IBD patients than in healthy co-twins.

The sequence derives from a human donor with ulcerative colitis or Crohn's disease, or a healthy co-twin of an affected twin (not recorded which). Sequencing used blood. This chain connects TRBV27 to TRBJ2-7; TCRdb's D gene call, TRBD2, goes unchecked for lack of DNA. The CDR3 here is CASSLGGGFYEQYF.